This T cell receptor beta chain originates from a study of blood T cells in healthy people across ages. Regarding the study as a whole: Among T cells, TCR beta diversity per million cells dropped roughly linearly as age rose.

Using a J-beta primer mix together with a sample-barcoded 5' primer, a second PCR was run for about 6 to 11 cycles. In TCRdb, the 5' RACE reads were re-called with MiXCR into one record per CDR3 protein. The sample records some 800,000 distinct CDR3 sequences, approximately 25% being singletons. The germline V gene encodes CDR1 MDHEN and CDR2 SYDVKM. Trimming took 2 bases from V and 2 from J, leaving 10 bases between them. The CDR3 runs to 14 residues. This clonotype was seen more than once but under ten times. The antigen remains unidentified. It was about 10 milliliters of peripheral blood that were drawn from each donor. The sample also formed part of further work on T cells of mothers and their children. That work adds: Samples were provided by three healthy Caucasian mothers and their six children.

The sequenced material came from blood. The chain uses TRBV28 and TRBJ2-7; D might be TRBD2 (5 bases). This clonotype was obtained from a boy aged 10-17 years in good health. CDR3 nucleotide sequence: TGTGCCAGCAGTTTAAGGGAGAACACCTACGAGCAGTACTTC. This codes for CASSLRENTYEQYF.